This T cell receptor (beta chain) was captured in a study of Tregs in tolerant kidney transplant recipients. Study context: The nonmyeloablative bone marrow transplants came from related graft donors, with transient mixed chimerism. Notes on the study in general: Biological reproducibility was not directly addressed in this study. Findings come from small patient numbers and require larger validation.

CDR1 is MDHEN, CDR2 SYDVKM, per germline. The CDR3 is 16 amino acids. The V end lost 8 bases, the J end lost 2 bases, and 19 bases lay between the germline ends. Some clones are missing from TCRdb's copy, which holds only in-frame ones; the method was immunoSEQ multiplex PCR. The sample has 50,000 to 85,000 clones; over 85% are singletons. Unstimulated regulatory T cells (CD4+CD25+CD127-), CD4+CD25- non-regulatory cells, CD4 and CD8 cells were FACS-sorted from thawed PBMCs. On this clone itself: Its antigen is unknown.

The sequence was obtained from a human donor who received a combined kidney and bone marrow transplant. The sequences come from CD8+ T cells from blood, collected before the transplant. V usage is TRBV28 and J usage is TRBJ2-1, with D uncertain. The CDR3 region is CASHLMTSSPYNEQFF. The CDR3 region has the DNA TGTGCCAGCCACCTTATGACATCGAGCCCCTACAATGAGCAGTTCTTC. The full variable domain, with the rest looked up from reference TRBV28 and TRBJ2-1, is DVKVTQSSRYLVKRTGEKVFLECVQDMDHENMFWYRQDPGLGLRLIYFSYDVKMKEKGDIPEGYSVSREKKERFSLILESASTNQTSMYLCASHLMTSSPYNEQFFGPGTRLTVL.